One and the same sample provided the 28 T cell receptor beta chains below, sequenced in a study of blood T cell repertoires in COVID-19. TCRdb's table, derived via immunoSEQ multiplex PCR, lists solely in-frame clones and lacks some. The sample lists tens of thousands of clones; around 90% were seen once. Sample: peripheral blood. The source of these receptors is a man aged 65 to 79 in a cohort sampled during active COVID-19.

The count of this clone is one. V is TRBV6-2 or TRBV6-3 and J is TRBJ1-5; perhaps TRBD1 as D (5 bases). Trimming stripped 1 base from V and 7 bases from J, with 17 bases between. CDR3 size: 16 residues. In germline, CDR1 is MNHEY, CDR2 SVGEGT. The CDR3 DNA sequence: TGTGCCAGCAGTTACTTACCCGACAGTTCGAGGCAGCCCCAGCATTTT. The encoded protein is CASSYLPDSSRQPQHF.

This clone was seen only once. This sequence joins TRBV6-5 and TRBJ2-3; a possible D gene is TRBD1 (6 bases). Germline lookup yields CDR1 MNHEY and CDR2 SVGAGI. This CDR3 is built from 14 residues. With 0 bases removed from V and 6 bases from J, the gap between germline ends came to 10 bases. The CDR3 DNA reads as TGTGCCAGCAGTTACTCGTCCCAGGGGGATACGCAGTATTTT. This sequence encodes CASSYSSQGDTQYF.

This chain joins TRBV28 and TRBJ1-2; TRBD1 matches at 9 bases. V shed 6 bases, J shed 8 bases, and the junction held 16 bases outside the gene matches. Germline V CDR1 and CDR2: MDHEN, SYDVKM. This CDR3 has 16 amino acids. The CDR3 is CASRSPRDRARGGYTF. Here the CDR3 DNA reads TGTGCCAGCAGGTCCCCCAGGGACAGGGCTCGAGGGGGCTACACCTTC.

The chain joins TRBV5-1 to TRBJ2-3; 10 bases are shared with TRBD2. Germline assignment: CDR1 SGHRS and CDR2 YFSETQ. This CDR3 is built from 15 residues. V lost 2 bases and J lost 4; bases outside the gene matches: 4. CDR3 sequence reads: CASSLPSGSSDTQYF. The CDR3 nucleotides read TGCGCCAGCAGCTTACCTAGCGGGAGTTCAGATACGCAGTATTTT.

The genes are TRBV19 and TRBJ2-7; TRBD2 matches 12 bases. Looked up from germline, CDR1 is LNHDA and CDR2 is SQIVND (reference sequence). The CDR3 covers 15 residues. After removal of 5 bases from V and 2 bases from J, the junction contained 4 bases not matched to a gene. This CDR3 is CASSARTSGAYEQYF. For the CDR3, the DNA is TGTGCCAGTAGTGCCCGGACTAGCGGGGCCTACGAGCAGTACTTC.

The rearrangement uses TRBV19 and TRBJ1-1; D may be TRBD1 (6 bases). The CDR3 runs to 15 residues. With 1 base removed from V and 8 bases from J, the gap between germline ends came to 17 bases. Germline V gene data show CDR1 as LNHDA and CDR2 as SQIVND (reference sequence). In nucleotides, the CDR3 is TGTGCCAGTAGTATAGTTAGCCCGGGACACCGAGAAGCTTTCTTT. The encoded protein is CASSIVSPGHREAFF.

This sequence joins TRBV7-2 and TRBJ2-3, with TRBD2 as a possible D gene (6 bases). Trimming removed 5 bases from V and 0 bases from J, with 18 bases in between. Germline V gene lookup returns CDR1 SGHTA and CDR2 FQGNSA. The CDR3 extends over 17 amino acids. The CDR3 loop reads CASSLRLPSASTDTQYF. The CDR3 coding sequence is TGTGCCAGCAGCCTTCGCCTTCCTAGCGCTAGCACAGATACGCAGTATTTT.

The chain combines TRBV28 with TRBJ2-3; D may be TRBD1 (6 bases). Trimming pared 2 bases from V and 6 bases from J, leaving 12 bases between. The V gene's germline CDR1 is MDHEN and CDR2 SYDVKM. The CDR3 contains 14 residues. CDR3 protein: CASSLTGSRDTQYF. The DNA for the CDR3 is TGTGCCAGCAGTTTAACAGGGTCGAGGGATACGCAGTATTTT.

The chain is built from TRBV4-2 and TRBJ2-1; 13 nucleotides agree with TRBD2. Trimming cost V 1 base and J 0 bases; bases outside gene matches: 9. Germline V gene sequence: CDR1 LGHNA, CDR2 YNFKEQ. CDR3 size: 20 residues. Here the CDR3 DNA reads TGTGCCAGCAGCCAAGTCGGGGGACTAGCGGGATCAAGCTCCTACAATGAGCAGTTCTTC. It yields the protein CASSQVGGLAGSSSYNEQFF.

The chain couples TRBV9 to TRBJ2-2; TRBD2 aligns across 13 bases. Germline V CDR1 and CDR2: SGDLS, YYNGEE. There are 16 residues in the CDR3. Trimming removed 1 base from V and 5 bases from J; junction bases left unmatched: 2. The CDR3 DNA reads TGTGCCAGCAGCGTATCGGGACTAGCGGGAACCGGGGAGCTGTTTTTT. The encoded protein is CASSVSGLAGTGELFF. Using reference TRBV9 and TRBJ2-2 for the parts outside the CDR3, the full variable domain is DSGVTQTPKHLITATGQRVTLRCSPRSGDLSVYWYQQSLDQGLQFLIQYYNGEERAKGNILERFSAQQFPDLHSELNLSSLELGDSALYFCASSVSGLAGTGELFFGEGSRLTVL.

The rearrangement joins TRBV5-1 to TRBJ1-1, with unresolved D. CDR3 length: 15 amino acids. The germline CDR1 and CDR2 sequences are SGHRS and YFSETQ. Deletions cut 1 base from V and 0 bases from J, with 10 bases between. CDR3 residues: CASSLTQTMNTEAFF. The CDR3 coding sequence is TGCGCCAGCAGCTTGACACAAACCATGAACACTGAAGCTTTCTTT. Full variable domain (missing parts from reference TRBV5-1 and TRBJ1-1): KAGVTQTPRYLIKTRGQQVTLSCSPISGHRSVSWYQQTPGQGLQFLFEYFSETQRNKGNFPGRFSGRQFSNSRSEMNVSTLELGDSALYLCASSLTQTMNTEAFFGQGTRLTVV.

The chain joins TRBV2 to TRBJ1-5; 10 positions match TRBD1. The CDR3 consists of 15 residues. Per germline, CDR1 SNHLY and CDR2 FYNNEI. J lost 2 bases, V lost 10 bases, and 8 bases had no gene match. This CDR3 reads CATRGQGLGNQPQHF. The CDR3 DNA reads as TGTGCCACACGGGGACAGGGGCTGGGCAATCAGCCCCAGCATTTT. Complete variable domain (other parts from reference TRBV2 and TRBJ1-5): EPEVTQTPSHQVTQMGQEVILRCVPISNHLYFYWYRQILGQKVEFLVSFYNNEISEKSEIFDDQFSVERPDGSNFTLKIRSTKLEDSAMYFCATRGQGLGNQPQHFGDGTRLSIL.

V gene TRBV20-1 combines with J gene TRBJ1-2; 8 bases are shared with TRBD1. With 3 bases clipped from V and 2 bases from J, the junction kept 5 bases outside the gene matches. Germline V gives CDR1 DFQATT, CDR2 SNEGSKA (reference sequence). This CDR3 has 14 amino acids. The CDR3 nucleotides are TGCAGTGCTAGTCTCGGACAGGGAAACTATGGCTACACCTTC. Its translation is CSASLGQGNYGYTF.

This clone was recorded only once. The chain joins TRBV28 to TRBJ1-5; TRBD1 agrees at 7 bases. CDR3 length: 15 residues. Germline CDR1 MDHEN, CDR2 SYDVKM. V was pared by 6 bases and J by 3 bases, with 8 bases of the junction left unmatched. DNA of the CDR3: TGTGCCAGCAGACTCCCGGGACAGAACAATCAGCCCCAGCATTTT. It yields the protein CASRLPGQNNQPQHF.

This clone was counted only a few times. The CDR3 here is CASSRDPQRGDTYEQYF. In nucleotides, the CDR3 is TGTGCCAGCAGCCGGGACCCCCAGCGGGGGGACACCTACGAGCAGTACTTC. The chain combines TRBV7-3 with TRBJ2-7; TRBD2 aligns across 9 bases. V dropped 5 bases and J dropped 2; count of bases not matched to a gene: 13. The CDR3 consists of 17 residues. CDR1 SGHTA and CDR2 FQGTGA come from the germline V gene.

This clone was observed a few times. This chain links TRBV7-2 with TRBJ1-6, with D uncertain. Per germline, CDR1 SGHTA and CDR2 FQGNSA. This CDR3 has 15 amino acids. The V and J ends lost 3 bases and 9 bases respectively, with 15 bases between them. The CDR3 reads CASSFNKGGFSPLHF. The CDR3 nucleotides are TGTGCCAGCAGCTTTAATAAGGGAGGGTTTTCACCCCTCCACTTT.

This sequence joins TRBV5-1 and TRBJ1-6; D might be TRBD1 (6 bases). The V end was cut by 2 bases, the J end by 0 bases, with 12 bases between. The CDR3 is made up of 17 amino acids. Germline assignment: CDR1 SGHRS and CDR2 YFSETQ. CDR3 amino acids: CASSLAGASSYNSPLHF. The CDR3 coding sequence is TGCGCCAGCAGCTTAGCGGGGGCCAGCTCCTATAATTCACCCCTCCACTTT.

This sequence joins TRBV7-6 and TRBJ1-4, with TRBD1 matching over 9 bases. The CDR3 consists of 16 residues. With V trimmed by 1 base and J by 8 bases, 8 bases remained unmatched. Germline V lookup: CDR1 SGHVS, CDR2 FNYEAQ. CDR3 bases: TGTGCCAGCAGCTTAGGCCAAGGACAGGGGAGGGAAAAACTGTTTTTT. Its translation: CASSLGQGQGREKLFF.

The chain uses TRBV19 and TRBJ2-3; 9 bases line up with TRBD1. The CDR3 runs to 16 residues. Germline V lookup: CDR1 LNHDA, CDR2 SQIVND (reference sequence). V trimming: 6 bases; J trimming: 3 bases; junction bases outside the gene matches: 10. CDR3 sequence reads: CASRRQGDRWTDTQYF. The DNA of the CDR3 is TGTGCCAGTAGAAGACAGGGGGATCGTTGGACAGATACGCAGTATTTT.

The chain links TRBV28 to TRBJ2-7; weak D call: TRBD2 (6 bases). The V end lost 0 bases, the J end lost 5 bases, and 11 bases lay between the germline ends. CDR3 length: 14 residues. The germline V gene encodes CDR1 MDHEN and CDR2 SYDVKM. CDR3 in DNA: TGTGCCAGCAGTTTATGGCGGGGTCCGGACGAGCAGTACTTC. It codes for CASSLWRGPDEQYF. The full variable domain, its missing parts supplied by reference TRBV28 and TRBJ2-7, is DVKVTQSSRYLVKRTGEKVFLECVQDMDHENMFWYRQDPGLGLRLIYFSYDVKMKEKGDIPEGYSVSREKKERFSLILESASTNQTSMYLCASSLWRGPDEQYFGPGTRLTVT.

This clone occurred a few times. CDR3 bases: TGCGCCAGCAGCCAAGATGCCCAGCGGGAGGGGGCAATCGATGAGCAGTTCTTC. This codes for CASSQDAQREGAIDEQFF. The chain couples TRBV4-1 to TRBJ2-1, with 10 bases lining up with TRBD2. With V trimmed by 0 bases and J by 8 bases, 13 bases remained unmatched. The CDR3 contains 18 residues. CDR1 and CDR2 from the germline V gene are MGHRA and YSYEKL.

J is TRBJ1-4 and V is TRBV2; TRBD1 is a possible D gene (6 bases). The CDR3 covers 16 residues. From germline, CDR1 is SNHLY and CDR2 FYNNEI. Between the trimmed V and J ends, which lost 6 bases and 7 bases, there was a span of 21 bases. Here the CDR3 DNA reads TGTGCCAGCAGACCCGTCGGAATAGGGGGTGGTGAAAAACTGTTTTTT. It translates to CASRPVGIGGGEKLFF.

This chain links TRBV5-6 with TRBJ1-5; 7 bases map to TRBD1. The CDR3 is 12 amino acids. CDR1 SGHDT and CDR2 YYEEEE come from the germline V gene. J was trimmed by 16 bases and V by 1 base; bases with no gene match: 8. The CDR3 reads CASSLSFGQVHF. The CDR3 bases are TGTGCCAGCAGCTTGTCTTTCGGACAGGTACATTTT.

The CDR3 DNA follows: TGCGCCAGCAGGCAGGGACAGGGGATCACCGGGGAGCTGTTTTTT. This gives the protein CASRQGQGITGELFF. This chain links TRBV5-1 with TRBJ2-2, with TRBD1 matching 10 bases. The CDR3 runs 15 residues. Germline V gives CDR1 SGHRS, CDR2 YFSETQ. J lost 4 bases, V lost 5 bases, and 5 bases had no gene match.

This clone was seen a handful of times. CDR3 DNA: TGTGCCAGCAGTGTAGAGAGTGGCAATCAGCCCCAGCATTTT. Its protein is CASSVESGNQPQHF. V and J are TRBV2 and TRBJ1-5; D remains unclear. Germline loops: CDR1 SNHLY, CDR2 FYNNEI. CDR3 length: 14 amino acids. Trimming took 4 bases from V and 2 from J, leaving 9 bases between them. Variable domain in full (rest from reference TRBV2 and TRBJ1-5): EPEVTQTPSHQVTQMGQEVILRCVPISNHLYFYWYRQILGQKVEFLVSFYNNEISEKSEIFDDQFSVERPDGSNFTLKIRSTKLEDSAMYFCASSVESGNQPQHFGDGTRLSIL.

This chain connects TRBV7-8 to TRBJ1-5; D ambiguous. The ends were cut back, 5 bases at V and 0 bases at J, with 11 bases in the middle. Germline CDR1 reads SGHVS; CDR2 reads FQNEAQ. This CDR3 region has 15 residues. The chain's CDR3 is CASSPQLGSNQPQHF. DNA for the CDR3: TGTGCCAGCAGCCCACAGCTGGGTAGCAATCAGCCCCAGCATTTT.

The rearrangement uses TRBV9 and TRBJ1-6, with 8 bases lining up with TRBD1. Germline assignment: CDR1 SGDLS and CDR2 YYNGEE. V lost 2 bases and J lost 8; bases outside the gene matches: 6. CDR3 length: 15 residues. The DNA of the CDR3 is TGTGCCAGCAGCGTGGAACAGGGGGATTATTCACCCCTCCACTTT. This gives the protein CASSVEQGDYSPLHF.

The genes are TRBV5-3 and TRBJ2-5, with D tentatively TRBD2 (5 bases). Being an ORF, TRBV5-3 has a function that is uncertain. This CDR3 has 15 residues. Trimming took 0 bases from V and 2 from J, leaving 11 bases between them. The CDR3 DNA follows: TGTGCCAGAAGCTTGGAGCGGACGAGACAAGAGACCCAGTACTTC. This encodes CARSLERTRQETQYF.